This T cell receptor beta chain is from a study of control samples from healthy donors and cancer patients. Germline-derived CDR1 and CDR2 are MNHEY and SVGAGI. Trimming took 6 bases from V and 4 from J, leaving 13 bases between them. This CDR3 region has 13 residues. The repertoire was sequenced with immunoSEQ multiplex PCR; TCRdb's copy has only in-frame clones and lacks some. The sample lists about 120,000 clones, roughly 88% seen once, with approximately 3.5% in the top ten. This TCR derives from a man between 35 and 55 years old in good health. Material: blood. V is TRBV6-5 and J is TRBJ2-7; no clear D gene. The CDR3 reads CASRNANLYEQYF. As DNA, the CDR3 is TGTGCCAGCAGAAACGCCAACCTTTACGAGCAGTACTTC.